In this sample, the clone carrying this T cell receptor (beta chain) turned up many times. Its antigen is unidentified. The data stem from a study of T cells in Graves' hyperthyroidism and ophthalmopathy. Graves' hyperthyroidism was deemed stable absent ophthalmopathy progression within 18 months. The study enrolled patients aged 18 to 65 with newly diagnosed hyperthyroidism of under 2 months' duration. Authors of the study amplified TCR beta CDR3 regions from RNA transcripts. Using the HTBI primer set, a first-round RT-PCR was run on the TCR CDR3. TCRdb reprocessed the multiplex PCR reads via MiXCR and lists one record per CDR3 protein. This table has a few hundred thousand distinct CDR3 sequences, roughly 20% appearing once. With 7 bases removed from V and 0 bases from J, the gap between germline ends came to 10 bases. Germline V lookup: CDR1 MNHNS, CDR2 SASEGT. The CDR3 length is 15 residues. Study-level findings and limits: The model identified upcoming ophthalmopathy a median approximately six months ahead of onset. Ophthalmopathy and stable hyperthyroidism were told apart by a 13 V-J model.

The sequenced material came from blood. V gene TRBV6-1 combines with J gene TRBJ2-6, with D hard to call. This receptor was obtained from a young man with Graves' hyperthyroidism. CDR3 sequence reads: CASTPADSGANVLTF. The DNA for the CDR3 is TGTGCCAGCACGCCGGCGGACTCTGGGGCCAACGTCCTGACTTTC.